Below are 9 T cell receptor beta chains sequenced from a single sample in a study of blood T cell repertoires in COVID-19. Sequenced by immunoSEQ multiplex PCR; TCRdb stores in-frame clones only, minus some. The sample has more than 30,000 clones, 88% seen once; the top ten hold about an eighth. What was sequenced was peripheral blood. These receptor sequences come from a man aged 55 to 70 with active COVID-19.

In its sample, this clone was seen once. The chain combines TRBV4-1 with TRBJ2-1, with 12 positions matching TRBD2. Trimming took 2 bases from V and 7 from J; bases not matched to a gene: 6. CDR1 is MGHRA and CDR2 is YSYEKL in the germline V gene. The CDR3 runs to 16 residues. The CDR3 is CASSQQTSGRWNEQFF. Here the CDR3 DNA reads TGCGCCAGCAGCCAACAAACTAGCGGGAGGTGGAATGAGCAGTTCTTC.

The chain employs TRBV12-3 or TRBV12-4 and TRBJ2-1; TRBD2 might be the D (5 bases). V shed 2 bases and J shed 8 bases, with 10 bases lying between them. The CDR3 extends over 13 amino acids. The CDR3 here is CASSLLAAYEQFF. In DNA, the CDR3 is TGTGCCAGCAGTTTACTAGCTGCCTATGAGCAGTTCTTC.

This rearrangement joins TRBV6-5 to TRBJ1-2; 8 bases align to TRBD1. Germline V gene lookup returns CDR1 MNHEY and CDR2 SVGAGI. The CDR3 runs 15 residues. V was pared by 6 bases and J by 4 bases, with 10 bases of the junction left unmatched. Written as DNA, the CDR3 is TGTGCCAGCAGCCGACCCGGACAGGGAAGCTATGGCTACACCTTC. The encoded protein is CASSRPGQGSYGYTF.

In its sample, this clone was seen a few times. V gene TRBV2 combines with J gene TRBJ2-3; tentatively, D is TRBD2 (6 bases). Germline values: CDR1 SNHLY, CDR2 FYNNEI. The CDR3 runs to 15 residues. The ends were cut back, 4 bases at V and 1 base at J, with 12 bases in the middle. CDR3 loop: CASSARASGTDTQYF. CDR3 bases: TGTGCCAGCAGTGCCAGGGCTAGCGGCACAGATACGCAGTATTTT.

V is TRBV20-1 and J is TRBJ2-3; 10 bases agree with TRBD2. The V gene end was trimmed by 3 bases and the J gene end by 3 bases; junction bases not matched to a gene: 6. Germline V CDR1 and CDR2: DFQATT, SNEGSKA (reference sequence). This CDR3 has 15 residues. The CDR3 loop is CSASPASGSTDTQYF. CDR3 in DNA: TGCAGTGCTAGTCCCGCTAGCGGGAGTACAGATACGCAGTATTTT.

The V call is TRBV21-1, the J call TRBJ2-3; the DNA was not compared with TRBD2, the D call given in the table. TRBV21-1 is shown as a pseudogene. This CDR3 has 15 residues. The CDR3 DNA reads TGTGCCAGCTTTCCGGGACTGGTGGACACAGATACGCAGTATTTT. Its translation: CASFPGLVDTDTQYF.

This sequence joins TRBV6-4 and TRBJ2-3; TRBD2 matches at 9 bases. CDR1 and CDR2 from the germline V gene are MRHNA and SNTAGT. The CDR3 contains 17 residues. J was trimmed by 4 bases and V by 3 bases; bases with no gene match: 11. The CDR3 protein is CASSEKGLAGIADTQYF. The CDR3 coding sequence is TGTGCCAGCAGTGAAAAGGGGCTAGCGGGAATAGCAGATACGCAGTATTTT.

The chain uses TRBV5-6 and TRBJ1-3; D is unresolved. Trimming shortened V by 4 bases and J by 6 bases, and 14 bases separated the two germline ends. Germline loops: CDR1 SGHDT, CDR2 YYEEEE. This CDR3 region has 14 residues. This chain's CDR3 is CASSLMRDQNTIYF. The CDR3 DNA is TGTGCCAGCAGCCTGATGAGGGATCAAAACACCATATATTTT.

The rearrangement joins TRBV5-1 to TRBJ2-1, with 8 bases identical to TRBD2. The ends lost 4 bases at V and 5 bases at J; junction bases unmatched: 8. The CDR3 totals 15 residues. Germline CDR1 and CDR2: SGHRS and YFSETQ. The chain's CDR3 is CASSPIQLADNEQFF. CDR3 nucleotide sequence: TGCGCCAGCAGCCCTATCCAACTAGCGGACAATGAGCAGTTCTTC.